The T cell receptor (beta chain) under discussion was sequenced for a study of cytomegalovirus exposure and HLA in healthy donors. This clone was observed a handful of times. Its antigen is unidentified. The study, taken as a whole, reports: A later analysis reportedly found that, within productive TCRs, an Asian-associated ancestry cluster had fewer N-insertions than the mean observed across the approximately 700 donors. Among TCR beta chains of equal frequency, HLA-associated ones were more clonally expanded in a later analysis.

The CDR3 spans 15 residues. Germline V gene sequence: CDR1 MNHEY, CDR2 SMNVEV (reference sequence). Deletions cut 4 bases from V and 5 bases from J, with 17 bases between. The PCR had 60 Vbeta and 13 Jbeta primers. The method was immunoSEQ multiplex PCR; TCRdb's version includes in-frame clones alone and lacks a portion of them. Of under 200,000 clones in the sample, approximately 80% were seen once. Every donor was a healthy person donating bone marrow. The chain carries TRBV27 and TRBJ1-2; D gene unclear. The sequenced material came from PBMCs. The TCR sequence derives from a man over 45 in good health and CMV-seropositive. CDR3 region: CASSSALTNEYGYTF. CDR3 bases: TGTGCCAGCAGTTCAGCCCTGACAAACGAGTATGGCTACACCTTC.